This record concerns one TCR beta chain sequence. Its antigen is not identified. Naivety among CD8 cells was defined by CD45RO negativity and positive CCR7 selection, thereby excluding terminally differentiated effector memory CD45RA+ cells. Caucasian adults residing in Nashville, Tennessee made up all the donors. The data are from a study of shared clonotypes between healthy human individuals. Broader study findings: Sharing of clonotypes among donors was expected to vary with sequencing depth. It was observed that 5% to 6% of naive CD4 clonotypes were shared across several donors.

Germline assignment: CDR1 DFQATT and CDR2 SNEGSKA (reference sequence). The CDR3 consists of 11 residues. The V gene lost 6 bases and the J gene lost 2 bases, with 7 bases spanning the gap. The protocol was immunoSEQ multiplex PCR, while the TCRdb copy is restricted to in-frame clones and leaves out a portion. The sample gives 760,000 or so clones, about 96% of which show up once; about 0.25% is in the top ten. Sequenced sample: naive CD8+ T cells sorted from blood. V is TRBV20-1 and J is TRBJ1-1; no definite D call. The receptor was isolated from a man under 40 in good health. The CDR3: CSALLNTEAFF. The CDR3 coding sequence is TGCAGTGCCCTACTTAACACTGAAGCTTTCTTT.